This paragraph covers one T cell receptor beta chain sequence. Trimming took 7 bases from V and 0 from J, leaving 12 bases between them. This CDR3 is built from 15 residues. One entry per CDR3 protein results from TCRdb running MiXCR on the RT-PCR reads. The table includes hundreds of thousands of distinct CDR3 sequences, approximately 15% detected once. The chain carries TRBV12-3 or TRBV12-4 and TRBJ1-4; unclear D gene. The sequence came from a female donor in good health, serving as a healthy control. Material for sequencing was memory CD4+ T cells from blood. DNA of the CDR3: TGTGCCAGCACCTTCATCGGCTCAACTAATGAAAAACTGTTTTTT. This codes for CASTFIGSTNEKLFF.